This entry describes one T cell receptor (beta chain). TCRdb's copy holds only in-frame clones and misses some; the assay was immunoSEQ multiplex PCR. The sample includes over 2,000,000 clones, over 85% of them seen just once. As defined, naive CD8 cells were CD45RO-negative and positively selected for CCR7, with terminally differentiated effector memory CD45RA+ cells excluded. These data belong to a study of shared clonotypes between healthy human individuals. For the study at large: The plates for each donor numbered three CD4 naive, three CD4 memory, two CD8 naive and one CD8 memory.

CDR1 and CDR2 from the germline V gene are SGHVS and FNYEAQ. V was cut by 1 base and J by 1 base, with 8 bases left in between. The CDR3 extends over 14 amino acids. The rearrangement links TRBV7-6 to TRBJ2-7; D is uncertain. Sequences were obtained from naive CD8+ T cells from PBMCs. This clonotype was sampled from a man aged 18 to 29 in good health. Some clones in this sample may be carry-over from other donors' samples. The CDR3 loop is CASSLVTRSYEQYF. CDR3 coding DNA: TGTGCCAGCAGCTTAGTAACTCGGTCCTACGAGCAGTACTTC.